These 14 T cell receptor beta chains were all obtained from the same sample, sequenced in a study of T-cell memory formation after mild COVID-19. TCRdb reanalysed the 5' RACE reads using MiXCR and keeps one entry per CDR3 protein. The table shows roughly 240,000 distinct CDR3 sequences, with roughly 15% occurring only once. Sequencing used PBMCs or a T cell subset sorted from them (not recorded which). These receptors all come from an adult woman who had mild COVID-19 (a few samples of this study predate the infection). Cell type and time point are not known.

The rearrangement uses TRBV12-3 or TRBV12-4 and TRBJ2-5, with TRBD2 as a possible D gene (7 bases). This CDR3 has 15 residues. V dropped 8 bases and J dropped 3 bases, with 19 bases sitting between them. The CDR3 region is CASLEGGLPKETQYF. The CDR3 DNA follows: TGTGCCAGCCTAGAGGGGGGACTACCAAAAGAGACCCAGTACTTC.

This clonotype was detected only a few times. The J gene is TRBJ2-5, the V gene TRBV5-1; no clear D. The germline V gene encodes CDR1 SGHRS and CDR2 YFSETQ. The V end was cut by 2 bases, the J end by 4 bases, with 12 bases between. The CDR3 covers 14 residues. This CDR3 reads CASSLGKVRETQYF. In DNA, the CDR3 is TGCGCCAGCAGCTTAGGGAAGGTGCGAGAGACCCAGTACTTC. Complete variable domain (other parts from reference TRBV5-1 and TRBJ2-5): KAGVTQTPRYLIKTRGQQVTLSCSPISGHRSVSWYQQTPGQGLQFLFEYFSETQRNKGNFPGRFSGRQFSNSRSEMNVSTLELGDSALYLCASSLGKVRETQYFGPGTRLLVL.

The rearrangement joins TRBV19 to TRBJ1-6; maybe TRBD1 (6 bases). The CDR3 covers 16 residues. The V end lost 7 bases, the J end lost 11 bases, and 24 bases lay between the germline ends. CDR1 and CDR2 (germline): LNHDA, SQIVND (reference sequence). The CDR3 here is CASTRGTAPDRTPLHF. The CDR3 DNA sequence: TGTGCCAGTACGAGGGGGACCGCTCCCGATCGGACACCCCTCCACTTT.

This clonotype was observed a few times. The genes are TRBV7-3 and TRBJ1-1; 7 nucleotides match TRBD1. Germline V lookup: CDR1 SGHTA, CDR2 FQGTGA. The CDR3 extends over 15 amino acids. V dropped 3 bases and J dropped 0; count of bases not matched to a gene: 4. CDR3 DNA sequence: TGTGCCAGCAGCTTCTCCGGGACAGTGAACACTGAAGCTTTCTTT. This codes for CASSFSGTVNTEAFF.

This clonotype showed up just once. A much larger clone sits a single nucleotide away, making a read error possible. The gene calls are TRBV5-1 and TRBJ2-1, with 9 nucleotides matching TRBD2. V was clipped by 4 bases and J by 8 bases; unmatched bases: 13. The CDR3 runs to 16 residues. Germline V gives CDR1 SGHRS, CDR2 YFSETQ. The chain's CDR3 is CASSHTLSGGRDEQFF. In DNA form, the CDR3 reads TGCGCCAGCAGCCACACCCTAAGCGGGGGGCGCGATGAGCAGTTCTTC.

This clonotype was seen more than once but under ten times. This chain links TRBV7-3 with TRBJ2-5, with D possibly being TRBD1 or TRBD2 (5 bases each). The CDR3 runs to 15 residues. V was cut by 5 bases and J by 5 bases, with 18 bases left in between. Per the germline V gene, CDR1 is SGHTA and CDR2 is FQGTGA. CDR3 residues: CASSRATGPRETQYF. The CDR3 DNA follows: TGTGCCAGCAGCCGGGCCACGGGGCCCCGCGAGACCCAGTACTTC. The complete variable domain, with remaining parts taken from reference TRBV7-3 and TRBJ2-5, reads GAGVSQTPSNKVTEKGKYVELRCDPISGHTALYWYRQSLGQGPEFLIYFQGTGAADDSGLPNDRFFAVRPEGSVSTLKIQRTERGDSAVYLCASSRATGPRETQYFGPGTRLLVL.

This clonotype was recorded a few times. The chain has TRBV11-3 and TRBJ2-1; the D gene is possibly TRBD1 (6 bases). Germline V gene data show CDR1 as SGHNT and CDR2 as YENEEA. Between the trimmed V and J ends, which lost 10 bases and 0 bases, there was a span of 19 bases. There are 16 residues in the CDR3. The CDR3 protein is CATTVGTDSSYNEQFF. The CDR3 nucleotides read TGTGCCACCACCGTAGGTACGGACAGCTCCTACAATGAGCAGTTCTTC. Combining the CDR3 with reference TRBV11-3 and TRBJ2-1 gives the whole variable domain EAGVVQSPRYKIIEKKQPVAFWCNPISGHNTLYWYLQNLGQGPELLIRYENEEAVDDSQLPKDRFSAERLKGVDSTLKIQPAELGDSAVYLCATTVGTDSSYNEQFFGPGTRLTVL.

The chain recombines TRBV24-1 with TRBJ1-1; 8 nucleotides line up with TRBD1. The V gene's germline CDR1 is KGHDR and CDR2 SFDVKD. The CDR3 is made up of 15 amino acids. Trimming cost V 3 bases and J 3 bases; bases outside gene matches: 5. CDR3 nucleotides: TGTGCCACCAGTGATGGACAGGGTGCGGACACTGAAGCTTTCTTT. Translated, it gives CATSDGQGADTEAFF.

This clonotype came up many times. The chain's CDR3 is CATRQSGKGSDTQYF. As DNA, the CDR3 is TGTGCCACCCGACAGAGTGGTAAAGGCTCAGATACGCAGTATTTT. The chain uses TRBV12-3 or TRBV12-4 and TRBJ2-3; the D gene is possibly TRBD1 (5 bases). Trimming pared 10 bases from V and 4 bases from J, leaving 21 bases between. The CDR3 covers 15 residues.

The genes are TRBV4-2 and TRBJ1-6; 7 bases are shared with TRBD1. Per germline, CDR1 LGHNA and CDR2 YNFKEQ. J lost 14 bases, V lost 2 bases, and 15 bases had no gene match. The CDR3 runs to 16 residues. The CDR3 is CASSQRRQGPGEALHF. The CDR3 DNA reads TGTGCCAGCAGCCAACGTAGACAGGGACCTGGGGAGGCCCTCCACTTT.

This clonotype came up a few times. At one end the junction does not follow the germline gene, possibly because of a read error. V is TRBV7-7 and J is TRBJ2-2, with D perhaps TRBD1 (7 bases). From germline, CDR1 is SSHAT and CDR2 FNYEAQ (reference sequence). This CDR3 is built from 14 residues. Here the CDR3 reads CASSLGGGSGELFF. CDR3 nucleotides: TGTGCTAGCAGCTTAGGAGGGGGCTCCGGGGAGCTGTTTTTT.

This clonotype has a handful of counts. The chain recombines TRBV20-1 with TRBJ2-1, with D uncertain. Trimming shortened V by 0 bases and J by 5 bases, and 8 bases separated the two germline ends. Per the germline V gene, CDR1 is DFQATT and CDR2 is SNEGSKA (reference sequence). This CDR3 region has 13 residues. CDR3 in DNA: TGCAGTGCTAGAGATAATAAAAACAATGAGCAGTTCTTC. The encoded protein is CSARDNKNNEQFF.

The chain combines TRBV20-1 with TRBJ2-7; 7 positions agree with TRBD2. This CDR3 has 17 residues. V dropped 2 bases and J dropped 6; count of bases not matched to a gene: 19. From germline, CDR1 is DFQATT and CDR2 SNEGSKA (reference sequence). CDR3 amino acids: CSARPPGRGPRTPEQYF. CDR3 sequence (DNA): TGCAGTGCTAGACCGCCGGGGAGGGGACCCCGAACCCCCGAGCAGTACTTC.

This clonotype occurred many times. The CDR3 DNA sequence: TGCGCCAGTTCTCTAGGGCCCACTGAAGCTTTCTTT. Residues: CASSLGPTEAFF. The chain links TRBV5-1 to TRBJ1-1; D is uncertain. CDR1 is SGHRS and CDR2 is YFSETQ in the germline V gene. The germline V and J ends were trimmed by 8 bases and 4 bases, with 12 bases remaining between them. CDR3 length: 12 amino acids.